Listed below are T cell receptor beta chains from one sample, sequenced in a study of cytomegalovirus exposure and HLA in healthy donors. Only in-frame clones appear in the TCRdb table, and some are missing; sequencing was by immunoSEQ multiplex PCR. The data contain fewer than 350,000 clones, approximately 90% of them singletons. Sequencing used PBMCs. All receptors derive from a woman aged 18-29 years in good health and CMV-seronegative. Each CDR3 is given with its conserved first and last residue. D genes are given only for firm matches. Clone size is given for some rows only: seen once, a few or many times, or a class if the clone is expanded.

d_call,v_call,cdr3_length,clone_size,j_call,cdr3_aa,cdr3_nt
NA,TRBV10-3,17,NA,TRBJ1-3,CAIRDTSLRVSGNTIYF,TGTGCCATCCGGGACACGTCACTACGAGTCTCTGGAAACACCATATATTTT
TRBD2,TRBV9,16,NA,TRBJ2-7,CASSVGASGVLYEQYF,TGTGCCAGCAGCGTAGGTGCTAGCGGGGTCCTCTACGAGCAGTACTTC
NA,TRBV5-6,13,few,TRBJ1-1,CASSLAKNTEAFF,TGTGCCAGCAGCTTAGCCAAGAACACTGAAGCTTTCTTT
TRBD2,TRBV6-4,16,NA,TRBJ2-7,CASSDNVAGETYEQYF,TGTGCCAGCAGTGACAATGTAGCGGGCGAAACTTACGAGCAGTACTTC
NA,TRBV6-1,15,NA,TRBJ2-1,CASSEGRSSYNEQFF,TGTGCCAGCAGTGAGGGGCGCAGCTCCTACAATGAGCAGTTCTTC
TRBD2,TRBV18,16,NA,TRBJ2-1,CASSPPRGGSYNEQFF,TGTGCCAGCTCACCACCCCGGGGGGGTTCCTACAATGAGCAGTTCTTC
NA,TRBV7-9,15,NA,TRBJ1-6,CASSLAVPYSSPLHF,TGTGCCAGCAGCTTAGCCGTTCCTTATAGCTCACCCCTCCACTTT
NA,TRBV2,13,NA,TRBJ2-7,CASRAGAGNEQYF,TGTGCCAGCAGGGCGGGGGCAGGGAACGAGCAGTACTTC
NA,TRBV6-5,15,NA,TRBJ2-7,CASSYSGHQGYEQYF,TGTGCCAGCAGTTACTCAGGTCACCAGGGCTACGAGCAGTACTTC
NA,TRBV27,16,NA,TRBJ1-3,CASRGADASSGNTIYF,TGTGCCAGCAGGGGGGCGGACGCGAGCTCTGGAAACACCATATATTTT
NA,TRBV6-5,13,once,TRBJ2-2,CASRLTETGELFF,TGTGCCAGCAGACTTACAGAGACCGGGGAGCTGTTTTTT
TRBD2,TRBV7-8,15,NA,TRBJ2-7,CASSHKRGGRVEQYF,TGTGCCAGCAGCCACAAGCGGGGGGGTAGGGTCGAGCAGTACTTC
NA,TRBV6-5,14,NA,TRBJ2-5,CASSSPGRQETQYF,TGTGCCAGCAGTTCTCCCGGCAGGCAAGAGACCCAGTACTTC
TRBD1,TRBV7-2,17,NA,TRBJ1-2,CASSSRDRGIAQGGYTF,TGTGCCAGCAGCTCCCGGGACAGGGGTATCGCCCAGGGGGGCTACACCTTC
NA,TRBV5-1,12,few,TRBJ1-1,CASSLEADEAFF,TGCGCCAGCAGCTTGGAGGCGGATGAAGCTTTCTTT
NA,TRBV14,14,NA,TRBJ2-1,CASSQRLEINEQFF,TGTGCCAGCAGCCAACGACTGGAGATCAATGAGCAGTTCTTC
TRBD2,TRBV9,17,NA,TRBJ2-1,CASSPWGGGSSYNEQFF,TGTGCCAGCAGCCCGTGGGGCGGGGGTAGCTCCTACAATGAGCAGTTCTTC
NA,TRBV9,15,NA,TRBJ2-1,CASSGRAGGYNEQFF,TGTGCCAGCAGCGGCCGGGCCGGGGGTTACAATGAGCAGTTCTTC
TRBD1,TRBV29-1,11,NA,TRBJ1-2,CSVGDSYGYTF,TGCAGCGTTGGGGACAGTTATGGCTACACCTTC
NA,TRBV7-9,14,NA,TRBJ1-1,CASLLLGGYTEAFF,TGTGCCAGTCTACTTTTGGGGGGGTACACTGAAGCTTTCTTT
TRBD1,TRBV7-9,14,NA,TRBJ1-5,CASSPSGGDQPQHF,TGTGCCAGCAGCCCCTCAGGGGGTGATCAGCCCCAGCATTTT
NA,TRBV19,11,NA,TRBJ1-1,CASSEVTVAFF,TGTGCCAGTAGTGAAGTTACGGTTGCTTTCTTT
NA,TRBV5-1,17,NA,TRBJ2-3,CASSLGAGSLITDTQYF,TGCGCCAGCAGCTTGGGGGCAGGGTCTCTAATCACAGATACGCAGTATTTT
NA,TRBV7-9,12,NA,TRBJ2-5,CSSSFTDGTQYF,TGTTCCAGCAGTTTTACAGACGGGACCCAGTACTTC
TRBD1,TRBV5-6,13,NA,TRBJ1-1,CASSYRGDTEAFF,TGTGCCAGCAGCTACAGGGGGGACACTGAAGCTTTCTTT
NA,TRBV19,15,NA,TRBJ2-5,CAVSTSSGYQETQYF,TGTGCCGTGTCGACTTCCAGCGGGTACCAAGAGACCCAGTACTTC
NA,TRBV15,16,NA,TRBJ1-2,CATSRSEGTFLYGYTF,TGTGCCACCAGCAGGTCAGAAGGGACTTTTCTCTATGGCTACACCTTC
NA,TRBV27,15,NA,TRBJ1-1,CASSLSTFGNTEAFF,TGTGCCAGCAGTTTATCTACCTTCGGGAACACTGAAGCTTTCTTT
NA,TRBV7-9,15,once,TRBJ2-7,CASSPPTGPNYEQYF,TGTGCCAGCAGCCCTCCGACGGGTCCCAACTACGAGCAGTACTTC
TRBD2,TRBV5-1,16,NA,TRBJ2-5,CASSLRLAGDQETQYF,TGCGCCAGCAGCCTCCGACTAGCGGGGGATCAAGAGACCCAGTACTTC
NA,TRBV11-2,11,NA,TRBJ2-7,CASSSSYEQYF,TGTGCCAGCAGTAGCTCCTACGAGCAGTACTTC
NA,TRBV5-1,19,NA,TRBJ1-3,CASSLASWDTSLSGNTIYF,TGCGCCAGCAGCTTGGCCTCTTGGGACACCTCACTTTCTGGAAACACCATATATTTT
NA,TRBV10-1,13,NA,TRBJ1-1,CASKPGRNTEAFF,TGCGCCAGCAAACCGGGGAGGAACACTGAAGCTTTCTTT
TRBD1,TRBV30,12,NA,TRBJ1-1,CAWHRGNTEAFF,TGTGCCTGGCACAGGGGAAACACTGAAGCTTTCTTT
TRBD1,TRBV5-8,15,NA,TRBJ1-5,CASSRGTEPNQPQHF,TGTGCCAGCAGCCGCGGGACAGAGCCCAATCAGCCCCAGCATTTT
TRBD2,TRBV5-1,17,NA,TRBJ2-3,CASSLGSGGVSTDTQYF,TGCGCCAGCAGCTTGGGGAGCGGGGGGGTGAGCACAGATACGCAGTATTTT
NA,TRBV19,13,NA,TRBJ1-1,CASSIAGGTEAFF,TGTGCCAGTAGTATAGCGGGAGGGACTGAAGCTTTCTTT
NA,TRBV6-5,14,NA,TRBJ1-1,CASSSAGANTEAFF,TGTGCCAGCAGTTCGGCGGGGGCGAACACTGAAGCTTTCTTT
TRBD1,TRBV5-1,13,NA,TRBJ2-7,CASSPGGAYEQYF,TGCGCCAGCAGCCCAGGGGGCGCCTACGAGCAGTACTTC
TRBD1,TRBV6-6,16,NA,TRBJ2-5,CASSWYRDRLQETQYF,TGTGCCAGCAGTTGGTACCGGGACAGGCTCCAAGAGACCCAGTACTTC
TRBD2,TRBV11-1,13,NA,TRBJ2-1,CASSSLAGNEQFF,TGTGCCAGCAGCTCACTAGCGGGCAATGAGCAGTTCTTC